What follows are 20 T cell receptor beta chains derived from one specimen sequenced in a study of blood T cell repertoires in COVID-19. Only in-frame clones appear in the TCRdb table, and some are missing; sequencing was by immunoSEQ multiplex PCR. The sample has fewer than 150,000 clones; under 85% are singletons. Sequencing was performed on PBMCs or T cells enriched from blood (not recorded which). These receptors originate from a man aged 30-40 years who had recovered from COVID-19.

Only one count was recorded for this clone. This sample includes further DNA sequences coding for the same CDR3. The chain combines TRBV7-3 with TRBJ2-3; D unclear. CDR3 length equals 15 residues. Germline CDR1 SGHTA, CDR2 FQGTGA. V was cut by 1 base and J by 2 bases, with 10 bases left in between. The CDR3 loop is CASSLIAGSTDTQYF. The CDR3 DNA follows: TGTGCCAGCAGCTTAATAGCTGGCTCCACAGATACGCAGTATTTT.

V gene TRBV19 combines with J gene TRBJ1-5, with D maybe TRBD1 (5 bases). Germline V lookup: CDR1 LNHDA, CDR2 SQIVND (reference sequence). The CDR3 spans 15 residues. Trimming stripped 6 bases from V and 3 bases from J, with 15 bases between. Written as DNA, the CDR3 is TGTGCCAGTAGGTCCAGGGCTAGGAACAATCAGCCCCAGCATTTT. Residues: CASRSRARNNQPQHF.

A single count supports this clone. The gene calls are TRBV13 and TRBJ2-5; 10 positions agree with TRBD2. V dropped 1 base and J dropped 1; count of bases not matched to a gene: 3. The CDR3 loop spans 16 amino acids. The germline V gene encodes CDR1 PRHDT and CDR2 FYEKMQ (reference sequence). The CDR3 loop reads CASSLVSGGGQETQYF. The CDR3, as DNA: TGTGCCAGCAGCTTAGTAAGCGGGGGGGGCCAAGAGACCCAGTACTTC.

Of note for this clone: This sample also contains other DNA sequences that code for the same CDR3. The V gene is TRBV11-2, the J gene TRBJ1-1; D not certain. This CDR3 spans 11 amino acids. The V and J ends lost 6 bases and 2 bases respectively, with 4 bases between them. Germline lookup yields CDR1 SGHAT and CDR2 FQNNGV. This CDR3 reads CASSSNTEAFF. The CDR3 nucleotides are TGTGCCAGCAGTAGCAACACTGAAGCTTTCTTT.

The chain has TRBV2 and TRBJ2-5; D gene ambiguous. The germline V gene has CDR1 SNHLY and CDR2 FYNNEI. V shed 1 base and J shed 0 bases, with 9 bases lying between them. CDR3 length: 15 residues. CDR3: CASSEVGRNQETQYF. CDR3 DNA sequence: TGTGCCAGCAGTGAAGTTGGCAGAAACCAAGAGACCCAGTACTTC.

The rearrangement links TRBV19 to TRBJ1-5; TRBD1 is a possible D gene (5 bases). The CDR3 spans 14 residues. Germline V gene sequence: CDR1 LNHDA, CDR2 SQIVND (reference sequence). Trimming took 3 bases from V and 3 from J, leaving 9 bases between them. DNA of the CDR3: TGTGCCAGTAGTATCTTGGACAACAATCAGCCCCAGCATTTT. Amino acids: CASSILDNNQPQHF.

This chain uses TRBV7-3 with TRBJ2-1, with TRBD2 matching over 7 bases. The CDR3 contains 16 residues. CDR1 and CDR2 (germline): SGHTA, FQGTGA. Losses at the gene ends were 1 base for V and 5 bases for J; bases not matched to a gene: 8. The CDR3 spells CASSLIAGVPNNEQFF. As DNA, the CDR3 is TGTGCCAGCAGCTTAATCGCGGGAGTACCGAACAATGAGCAGTTCTTC.

The rearrangement joins TRBV10-3 to TRBJ1-2; D might be TRBD1 (5 bases). The germline CDR1 and CDR2 sequences are ENHRY and SYGVKD. The CDR3 spans 13 residues. Trimming took off 6 bases at V and 6 bases at J, with 14 bases between the two ends. CDR3 nucleotide sequence: TGTGCCATCAGCGTACAGGTATCCGATGGCTACACCTTC. This codes for CAISVQVSDGYTF.

The rearrangement uses TRBV5-1 and TRBJ1-6; a weak D match, TRBD1 (6 bases). Looked up from germline, CDR1 is SGHRS and CDR2 is YFSETQ. The V end was cut by 0 bases, the J end by 13 bases, with 14 bases between. CDR3 length equals 14 residues. Written as DNA, the CDR3 is TGCGCCAGCAGCTTGGCGGGACAACCTACGCCCCTCCACTTT. Translating gives CASSLAGQPTPLHF.

The chain recombines TRBV19 with TRBJ1-5, with unresolved D. CDR3 length: 18 residues. Germline assignment: CDR1 LNHDA and CDR2 SQIVND (reference sequence). Trimming pared 7 bases from V and 0 bases from J, leaving 22 bases between. CDR3 amino acids: CASTKALISGVSNQPQHF. The DNA for the CDR3 is TGTGCCAGTACTAAAGCCCTCATAAGCGGAGTTAGCAATCAGCCCCAGCATTTT.

The V gene is TRBV12-3 or TRBV12-4, the J gene TRBJ1-6; weak D call: TRBD1 (5 bases). The CDR3 loop spans 13 amino acids. V was cut by 3 bases and J by 9 bases, with 9 bases left in between. CDR3 loop: CASSLGGGSPLHF. CDR3 DNA sequence: TGTGCCAGCAGTTTGGGGGGTGGTTCACCCCTCCACTTT.

This clone was counted only a few times. The chain uses TRBV28 and TRBJ1-1; possibly TRBD1 for D (6 bases). Germline values: CDR1 MDHEN, CDR2 SYDVKM. The CDR3 consists of 15 residues. V lost 2 bases and J lost 4, with 14 bases in between. The CDR3 region has the DNA TGTGCCAGCAGTTTAAACCAGGGGAGGGGCACTGAAGCTTTCTTT. The encoded protein is CASSLNQGRGTEAFF.

This clone was observed a single time. V is TRBV5-6 and J is TRBJ2-1, with D possibly being TRBD1 (6 bases). V gave up 4 bases and J gave up 5 bases, with 22 bases separating them. Germline lookup yields CDR1 SGHDT and CDR2 YYEEEE. The CDR3 covers 17 residues. The CDR3 spells CASSTLRQALPNNEQFF. For the CDR3, the DNA is TGTGCCAGCAGCACCCTGCGACAGGCCCTACCTAACAATGAGCAGTTCTTC.

This clone was recorded only once. The gene calls are TRBV2 and TRBJ1-2, with 9 bases lining up with TRBD1. From germline, CDR1 is SNHLY and CDR2 FYNNEI. Trimming cost V 3 bases and J 3 bases; bases outside gene matches: 5. CDR3 length: 15 residues. CDR3 DNA: TGTGCCAGCAGTGAGACAGGGGGGTCGCACTATGGCTACACCTTC. It is translated as CASSETGGSHYGYTF.

The chain links TRBV5-1 to TRBJ2-1; 7 nucleotides agree with TRBD2. Trimming took 4 bases from V and 2 from J; bases not matched to a gene: 6. Germline CDR1 and CDR2: SGHRS and YFSETQ. The CDR3 length is 15 residues. As DNA, the CDR3 is TGCGCCAGCAGCCTGGGCGGGAGCCCCTACAATGAGCAGTTCTTC. It translates to CASSLGGSPYNEQFF.

J is TRBJ2-7 and V is TRBV5-4; the D gene is possibly TRBD2 (6 bases). There are 16 residues in the CDR3. The V and J ends lost 1 base and 5 bases respectively, with 19 bases between them. CDR1 is SGHNT and CDR2 is YYREEE in the germline V gene (reference sequence). The CDR3 bases are TGTGCCAGCAGCTTGACCCCCCTCGGGACTCCCCACGAGCAGTACTTC. Its protein product is CASSLTPLGTPHEQYF.

A few counts support this clone. This chain uses TRBV7-2 with TRBJ1-2; 9 bases agree with TRBD1. V trimming: 5 bases; J trimming: 5 bases; junction bases outside the gene matches: 6. This CDR3 contains 14 residues. Germline lookup yields CDR1 SGHTA and CDR2 FQGNSA. The CDR3 loop is CASSLTGGGYGYTF. The DNA for the CDR3 is TGTGCCAGCAGCCTGACAGGGGGAGGATATGGCTACACCTTC.

V usage is TRBV28 and J usage is TRBJ2-7; D perhaps matches TRBD2 (6 bases). CDR3 length: 15 residues. V was clipped by 5 bases and J by 0 bases, with 14 bases between them. Germline CDR1 MDHEN, CDR2 SYDVKM. The CDR3 sequence is CASSPGTPISYEQYV. CDR3 in DNA: TGTGCCAGCAGTCCCGGGACTCCTATCTCCTACGAGCAGTACGTC.

The chain employs TRBV2 and TRBJ1-2; D is unclear. The CDR3 covers 15 residues. From germline, CDR1 is SNHLY and CDR2 FYNNEI. V lost 1 base, J lost 0 bases, and 9 bases lay in between. The CDR3 sequence: CASSEGSLANYGYTF. The CDR3 bases are TGTGCCAGCAGTGAAGGAAGCCTAGCTAACTATGGCTACACCTTC.

The chain recombines TRBV7-3 with TRBJ1-1; D gene ambiguous. Trimming removed 4 bases from V and 0 bases from J, with 6 bases in between. The CDR3 length is 13 residues. Germline assignment: CDR1 SGHTA and CDR2 FQGTGA. The CDR3 sequence: CASSYSMNTEAFF. CDR3 nucleotides: TGTGCCAGCAGCTATTCCATGAACACTGAAGCTTTCTTT.